These 30 T cell receptor beta chains came from one sample sequenced in a study of cytomegalovirus exposure and HLA in healthy donors (dated by TCRdb to 2017 to 2019). The library was made by the immunoSEQ multiplex PCR assay. TCRdb's version of the immuneACCESS table is confined to in-frame rearrangements and falls short of the full clone set. An unresolved V gene accounts for under half of the shortfall where checked; the remainder is of unknown origin. For this sample there are about 240,000 clones; roughly 89% appear just once. Less than 3% of the sample is in the top ten clones. Sequencing input: PBMCs. These receptors all stem from a man aged 18 to 29 in good health and CMV-seronegative.

The chain uses TRBV11-2 and TRBJ2-7, with D maybe TRBD2 (6 bases). The germline V gene has CDR1 SGHAT and CDR2 FQNNGV. V lost 4 bases to trimming and J lost 2 bases, with 18 bases between them. The CDR3 loop spans 16 amino acids. The chain's CDR3 is CASSSRTHGGPYEQYF. DNA for the CDR3: TGTGCCAGCAGCTCCCGGACCCACGGGGGTCCCTACGAGCAGTACTTC.

V and J are TRBV30 and TRBJ2-6; no clear D gene. Germline assignment: CDR1 GTSNPN and CDR2 SVGIG (reference sequence). Trimming stripped 4 bases from V and 4 bases from J, with 8 bases between. The CDR3 contains 13 residues. The CDR3 DNA reads as TGTGCCTGGAAGCGCGCAGGGGCCAACGTCCTGACTTTC. Residues: CAWKRAGANVLTF.

This sequence joins TRBV15 and TRBJ2-2, with TRBD2 as a possible D gene (5 bases). Germline loops: CDR1 LNHNV, CDR2 YYDKDF (reference sequence). The length of the CDR3 is 14 residues. Between the trimmed V and J ends, which lost 0 bases and 5 bases, there was a span of 7 bases. In nucleotides, the CDR3 is TGTGCCACCAGCAGAGACGGGGTAACCGGGGAGCTGTTTTTT. Translating it yields CATSRDGVTGELFF.

V and J are TRBV5-4 and TRBJ1-6; 7 bases fit TRBD1. This CDR3 region has 18 residues. With V trimmed by 3 bases and J by 3 bases, 12 bases remained unmatched. Germline values: CDR1 SGHNT, CDR2 YYREEE (reference sequence). DNA of the CDR3: TGTGCCAGCAGCTCCCTCACAGGGGCGAAAGACTATAATTCACCCCTCCACTTT. As protein: CASSSLTGAKDYNSPLHF. Full variable domain (outside the CDR3, taken from reference TRBV5-4 and TRBJ1-6): ETGVTQSPTHLIKTRGQQVTLRCSSQSGHNTVSWYQQALGQGPQFIFQYYREEENGRGNFPPRFSGLQFPNYSSELNVNALELDDSALYLCASSSLTGAKDYNSPLHFGNGTRLTVT.

The chain combines TRBV6-5 with TRBJ2-7, with D maybe TRBD1 (7 bases). Between the trimmed V and J ends, which lost 6 bases and 7 bases, there was a span of 22 bases. Germline CDR1 and CDR2: MNHEY and SVGAGI. This CDR3 contains 15 residues. CDR3 bases: TGTGCCAGCAGCCTCACAGGGGACTCGGTGGGGGAGCAGTACTTC. Its translation is CASSLTGDSVGEQYF.

The genes are TRBV5-1 and TRBJ1-5, with D possibly matching TRBD1 (5 bases). Trimming removed 4 bases from V and 6 bases from J, with 17 bases in between. The germline V gene has CDR1 SGHRS and CDR2 YFSETQ. The CDR3 runs 15 residues. CDR3 in amino acids: CASSKYPGIRQPQHF. For the CDR3, the DNA is TGCGCCAGCAGCAAATACCCAGGGATACGTCAGCCCCAGCATTTT.

This clone was seen just once. The rearrangement uses TRBV9 and TRBJ2-2; the D gene is possibly TRBD2 (5 bases). V lost 5 bases and J 2 bases, leaving 13 bases between the germline ends. The CDR3 covers 15 residues. The V gene's germline CDR1 is SGDLS and CDR2 YYNGEE. The CDR3 here is CASRAYDYNTGELFF. CDR3 coding DNA: TGTGCCAGCAGGGCCTATGACTATAACACCGGGGAGCTGTTTTTT.

The chain combines TRBV27 with TRBJ2-1; TRBD2 matches 9 bases. This CDR3 spans 16 amino acids. Germline V gene lookup returns CDR1 MNHEY and CDR2 SMNVEV (reference sequence). The V segment lost 1 base and the J segment 5 bases; nucleotides outside the gene matches: 6. In DNA form, the CDR3 reads TGTGCCAGCAGTTTATTTGCGGGGGGGCTCCACAATGAGCAGTTCTTC. Its translation is CASSLFAGGLHNEQFF.

The genes are TRBV5-1 and TRBJ1-1; 7 bases agree with TRBD1. This CDR3 spans 17 amino acids. Trimming at V came to 1 base and at J to 1 base, leaving 10 bases not matched to a gene. The germline gives CDR1 SGHRS, CDR2 YFSETQ. The CDR3 coding sequence is TGCGCCAGCAGCTTGTATGGCAGGGGGTTCGAGAACACTGAAGCTTTCTTT. It encodes CASSLYGRGFENTEAFF.

The chain is built from TRBV6-7 and TRBJ2-6, with D tentatively TRBD1 (5 bases). TRBV6-7 is annotated as an ORF whose role is uncertain. V was trimmed by 7 bases and J by 2 bases, leaving 21 bases between them. This CDR3 contains 18 residues. The CDR3 here is CASIIRSGKSTGANVLTF. The CDR3 DNA reads TGTGCCAGCATAATCCGATCAGGGAAAAGTACTGGGGCCAACGTCCTGACTTTC.

Only a few counts were recorded for this clone. V usage is TRBV6-1 and J usage is TRBJ1-5, with a tentative D call TRBD1 (5 bases). The CDR3 runs 13 residues. CDR1 and CDR2 (germline): MNHNS, SASEGT. The V gene lost 6 bases and the J gene lost 0 bases, with 6 bases spanning the gap. CDR3 loop: CASRTASNQPQHF. CDR3 bases: TGTGCCAGCAGGACAGCTAGCAATCAGCCCCAGCATTTT.

This chain uses TRBV6-1 with TRBJ1-3, with 8 positions matching TRBD1. The CDR3 loop spans 15 amino acids. Germline values: CDR1 MNHNS, CDR2 SASEGT. V shed 1 base and J 7 bases; nucleotides not matched to a gene: 6. CDR3 in amino acids: CASSEVMDRENTIYF. CDR3 in DNA: TGTGCCAGCAGTGAAGTGATGGACAGGGAGAACACCATATATTTT.

This chain links TRBV2 with TRBJ2-6; unclear D gene. This CDR3 has 15 residues. CDR1 SNHLY and CDR2 FYNNEI come from the germline V gene. V was clipped by 6 bases and J by 2 bases, with 11 bases between them. The CDR3: CASSAEETGANVLTF. CDR3 in DNA: TGTGCCAGCAGCGCGGAAGAAACTGGGGCCAACGTCCTGACTTTC.

This clone was counted a single time. The J gene is TRBJ2-3, the V gene TRBV6-5; 7 nucleotides match TRBD2. Germline V CDR1 and CDR2: MNHEY, SVGAGI. J gave up 6 bases and V 6 bases, and 12 bases lay outside the gene matches. There are 15 residues in the CDR3. CDR3 in amino acids: CASSPTSVAGDTQYF. CDR3 sequence (DNA): TGTGCCAGCAGCCCCACTAGCGTAGCTGGTGATACGCAGTATTTT.

The chain recombines TRBV19 with TRBJ2-1, with a tentative D call TRBD2 (6 bases). Germline assignment: CDR1 LNHDA and CDR2 SQIVND (reference sequence). The V end was cut by 10 bases, the J end by 2 bases, with 15 bases between. The CDR3 runs to 14 residues. CDR3 amino acids: CATKEGLTYNEQFF. CDR3 bases: TGTGCCACTAAGGAGGGATTAACCTACAATGAGCAGTTCTTC.

The rearrangement links TRBV28 to TRBJ2-5; 15 positions agree with TRBD2. CDR3 size: 16 residues. With V trimmed by 6 bases and J by 4 bases, 6 bases remained unmatched. The germline V gene has CDR1 MDHEN and CDR2 SYDVKM. In nucleotides, the CDR3 is TGTGCCAGCAGCTATCCGGGACTAGCGGGAGGAGAGACCCAGTACTTC. Translation gives CASSYPGLAGGETQYF. The variable domain in full, with the rest retrieved from reference TRBV28 and TRBJ2-5, is DVKVTQSSRYLVKRTGEKVFLECVQDMDHENMFWYRQDPGLGLRLIYFSYDVKMKEKGDIPEGYSVSREKKERFSLILESASTNQTSMYLCASSYPGLAGGETQYFGPGTRLLVL.

This chain connects TRBV4-1 to TRBJ2-5; the match to TRBD2 covers 8 bases. V shed 4 bases, J shed 3 bases, and the junction held 4 bases outside the gene matches. The CDR3 sequence is 14 residues long. Germline CDR1 is MGHRA and CDR2 is YSYEKL. The CDR3 reads CASSPGTSEETQYF. The CDR3 nucleotides are TGCGCCAGCAGCCCCGGGACTAGTGAAGAGACCCAGTACTTC.

This rearrangement joins TRBV9 to TRBJ2-2; the match to TRBD2 covers 9 bases. Germline CDR1 reads SGDLS; CDR2 reads YYNGEE. The CDR3 is made up of 16 amino acids. The V gene end was trimmed by 2 bases and the J gene end by 5 bases; junction bases not matched to a gene: 7. This CDR3 reads CASSVRGRAQTGELFF. CDR3 in DNA: TGTGCCAGCAGCGTTCGCGGGAGGGCCCAGACCGGGGAGCTGTTTTTT.

The gene calls are TRBV11-2 and TRBJ2-1; TRBD1 is a possible D gene (6 bases). This CDR3 spans 15 amino acids. Trimming pared 5 bases from V and 4 bases from J, leaving 15 bases between. Germline V gene sequence: CDR1 SGHAT, CDR2 FQNNGV. The CDR3 spells CASSLGQGYYNEQFF. DNA of the CDR3: TGTGCCAGCAGCCTGGGACAAGGGTATTACAATGAGCAGTTCTTC.

The chain joins TRBV11-2 to TRBJ1-6; the D is unclear. V was pared by 9 bases and J by 7 bases, with 13 bases between. Germline V gives CDR1 SGHAT, CDR2 FQNNGV. The CDR3 sequence is 13 residues long. In DNA, the CDR3 is TGTGCCAGTGCAGCAGGCCCGAATTCACCCCTCCACTTT. It translates to CASAAGPNSPLHF.

This sequence joins TRBV28 and TRBJ1-2, with D unresolved. The CDR3 is 13 residues long. The ends were cut back, 3 bases at V and 4 bases at J, with 9 bases in the middle. Germline CDR1 MDHEN, CDR2 SYDVKM. The CDR3 bases are TGTGCCAGCAGTTTGCGAGTAAGCTATGGCTACACCTTC. It yields the protein CASSLRVSYGYTF.

The V gene is TRBV6-4, the J gene TRBJ2-2; 7 bases align to TRBD1. CDR1 is MRHNA and CDR2 is SNTAGT in the germline V gene. V lost 3 bases and J lost 5; bases outside the gene matches: 6. The length of the CDR3 is 15 residues. The CDR3 spells CASSEWDSPTGELFF. The CDR3, as DNA: TGTGCCAGCAGTGAGTGGGACAGCCCTACCGGGGAGCTGTTTTTT.

The chain is built from TRBV29-1 and TRBJ2-7, with TRBD1 as a possible D gene (6 bases). This CDR3 spans 12 amino acids. Germline V CDR1 and CDR2: SQVTM, ANQGSEA. With 1 base removed from V and 4 bases from J, the gap between germline ends came to 8 bases. This chain's CDR3 is CSVEGRGYEQYF. In DNA form, the CDR3 reads TGCAGCGTTGAAGGCAGGGGTTACGAGCAGTACTTC.

This chain connects TRBV6-4 to TRBJ2-1; TRBD2 matches at 7 bases. The V and J ends lost 3 bases and 9 bases, in that order; junction bases with no gene match: 17. Germline loops: CDR1 MRHNA, CDR2 SNTAGT. CDR3 length equals 17 residues. CDR3 nucleotides: TGTGCCAGCAGTGATCGGCTAGGGCATTTTGGGAGGGGTGAGCAGTTCTTC. Amino acids: CASSDRLGHFGRGEQFF.

This clone was seen once. The genes are TRBV6-5 and TRBJ2-5; 7 positions match TRBD2. Unmatched junction bases numbered 9, after V lost 5 bases and J lost 6 bases. CDR1 and CDR2 from the germline V gene are MNHEY and SVGAGI. CDR3 size: 14 residues. This CDR3 is CASSQWTSHQTQYF. The DNA of the CDR3 is TGTGCCAGCAGTCAATGGACTAGTCATCAGACCCAGTACTTC.

Only one count was recorded for this clone. The rearrangement links TRBV4-1 to TRBJ1-5; possibly TRBD1 for D (6 bases). The V gene lost 6 bases and the J gene lost 4 bases, with 19 bases spanning the gap. Germline loops: CDR1 MGHRA, CDR2 YSYEKL. The CDR3 extends over 16 amino acids. CDR3 region: CASSRTVVGGNQPQHF. Here the CDR3 DNA reads TGCGCCAGCAGTCGGACAGTAGTCGGTGGGAATCAGCCCCAGCATTTT.

The chain uses TRBV7-3 and TRBJ2-1; the match to TRBD2 covers 7 bases. Germline CDR1 reads SGHTA; CDR2 reads FQGTGA. The trim removed 1 base at V and 3 bases at J, leaving 3 bases unmatched. This CDR3 contains 15 residues. CDR3 coding DNA: TGTGCCAGCAGCTTAAGGGGAGGGAACTACAATGAGCAGTTCTTC. It encodes CASSLRGGNYNEQFF.

The V call is TRBV28, the J call TRBJ1-6, with no clear D. There are 14 residues in the CDR3. V was shortened by 3 bases and J by 10 bases, with 13 bases between the two germline ends. Per germline, CDR1 MDHEN and CDR2 SYDVKM. The CDR3 sequence: CASSFVEGLSPLHF. CDR3 nucleotide sequence: TGTGCCAGCAGTTTTGTCGAGGGTCTATCACCCCTCCACTTT. Together with reference TRBV28 and TRBJ1-6, the CDR3 gives the full variable domain: DVKVTQSSRYLVKRTGEKVFLECVQDMDHENMFWYRQDPGLGLRLIYFSYDVKMKEKGDIPEGYSVSREKKERFSLILESASTNQTSMYLCASSFVEGLSPLHFGNGTRLTVT.

This chain uses TRBV18 with TRBJ2-5; 9 bases are shared with TRBD2. Looked up from germline, CDR1 is KGHSH and CDR2 is LQKENI. J was trimmed by 5 bases and V by 6 bases; bases with no gene match: 7. The CDR3 spans 14 residues. For the CDR3, the DNA is TGTGCCAGCTCGCTAAGCGGACTAGCGGAGACCCAGTACTTC. The encoded protein is CASSLSGLAETQYF.

This sequence joins TRBV28 and TRBJ1-5; D not resolved. Germline-derived CDR1 and CDR2 are MDHEN and SYDVKM. The length of the CDR3 is 14 residues. Trimming took off 6 bases at V and 0 bases at J, with 9 bases between the two ends. CDR3 bases: TGTGCCAGCAGCCTAACTCTTAGCAATCAGCCCCAGCATTTT. It translates to CASSLTLSNQPQHF.